The source of this T cell receptor beta chain is a study of regulatory T cells in long-lasting Graves disease. V shed 5 bases and J 3 bases; nucleotides not matched to a gene: 12. This CDR3 comprises 17 residues. Germline loops: CDR1 SGHTA, CDR2 FQGNSA. This clonotype was counted ten times or more. Sequencing libraries for TCR beta were prepared with iRepertoire HTBI primers and Arm-PCR of CDR3 regions. Authors' data handling: Identified segments across samples numbered some 62 TRBV and more than 12 TRBJ. A single record per CDR3 protein comes from TCRdb applying MiXCR to the multiplex PCR reads. TCRdb, not the original authors, processed these V and J calls. The sample records a few hundred thousand distinct CDR3 sequences, 12% being singletons. Time point described: newly diagnosed GD, antithyroid drugs for less than 3 months. From PBMCs, RNA was extracted and then used to make the TCR library. The same data also went into a second study, on T cells in Graves' hyperthyroidism and ophthalmopathy. As that report states: Graves' hyperthyroidism is called stable when ophthalmopathy does not progress within 18 months.

The receptor comes from a woman between 18 and 29 years old with Graves disease. The sample consisted of peripheral blood mononuclear cells (PBMCs), taken at new diagnosis, from a patient treated with antithyroid drugs. This chain connects TRBV7-2 to TRBJ1-3; TRBD1 matches at 8 bases. CDR3 sequence (DNA): TGTGCCAGCAGCGCACAGCGACAGGGGATCAATGGAAACACCATATATTTT. Translation: CASSAQRQGINGNTIYF.